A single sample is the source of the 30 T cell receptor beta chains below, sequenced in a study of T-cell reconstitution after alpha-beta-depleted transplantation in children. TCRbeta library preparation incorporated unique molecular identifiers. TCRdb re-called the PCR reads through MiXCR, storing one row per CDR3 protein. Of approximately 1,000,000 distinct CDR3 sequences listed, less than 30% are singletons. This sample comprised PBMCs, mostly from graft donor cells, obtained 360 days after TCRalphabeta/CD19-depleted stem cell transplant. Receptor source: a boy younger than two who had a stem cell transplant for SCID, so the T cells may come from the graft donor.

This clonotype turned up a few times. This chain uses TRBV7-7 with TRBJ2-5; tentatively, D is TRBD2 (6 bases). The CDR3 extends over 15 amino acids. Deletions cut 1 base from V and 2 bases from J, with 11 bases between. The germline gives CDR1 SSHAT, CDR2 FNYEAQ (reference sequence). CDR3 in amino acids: CASSLELGGQETQYF. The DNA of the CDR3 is TGTGCCAGCAGCTTAGAGCTTGGGGGGCAAGAGACCCAGTACTTC.

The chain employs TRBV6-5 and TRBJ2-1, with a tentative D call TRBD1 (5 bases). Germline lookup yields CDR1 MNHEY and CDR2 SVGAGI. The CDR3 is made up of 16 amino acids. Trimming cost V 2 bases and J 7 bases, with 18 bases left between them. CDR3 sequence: CASSYEKGQIGNEQFF. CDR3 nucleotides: TGTGCCAGCAGTTACGAGAAGGGGCAGATCGGGAATGAGCAGTTCTTC.

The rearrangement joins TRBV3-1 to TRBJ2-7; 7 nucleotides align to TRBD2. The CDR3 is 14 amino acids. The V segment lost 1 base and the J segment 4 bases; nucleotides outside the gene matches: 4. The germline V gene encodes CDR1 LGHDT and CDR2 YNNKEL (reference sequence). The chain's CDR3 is CASSQGGGRYEQYF. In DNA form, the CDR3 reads TGTGCCAGCAGCCAAGGCGGGGGAAGGTACGAGCAGTACTTC.

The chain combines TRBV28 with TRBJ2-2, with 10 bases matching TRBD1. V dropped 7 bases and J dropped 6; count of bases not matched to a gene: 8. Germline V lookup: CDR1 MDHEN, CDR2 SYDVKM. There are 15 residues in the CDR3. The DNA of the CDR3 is TGTGCCAGCAAGGATACTGGGACAGGGGCCGGGGAGCTGTTTTTT. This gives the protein CASKDTGTGAGELFF.

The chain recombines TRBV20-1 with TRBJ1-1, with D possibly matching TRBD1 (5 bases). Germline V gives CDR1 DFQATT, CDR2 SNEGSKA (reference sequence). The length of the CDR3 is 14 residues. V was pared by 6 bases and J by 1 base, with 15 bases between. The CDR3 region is CSATLTEENTEAFF. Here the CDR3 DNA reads TGCAGTGCCACACTGACAGAGGAGAACACTGAAGCTTTCTTT.

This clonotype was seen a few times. The CDR3 spells CSVVDRDSPYNEQFF. In DNA form, the CDR3 reads TGCAGTGTTGTGGACCGGGACAGCCCATACAATGAGCAGTTCTTC. The gene calls are TRBV20-1 and TRBJ2-1; 7 bases map to TRBD1. The CDR3 sequence is 15 residues long. With V trimmed by 7 bases and J by 4 bases, 13 bases remained unmatched. The germline gives CDR1 DFQATT, CDR2 SNEGSKA (reference sequence).

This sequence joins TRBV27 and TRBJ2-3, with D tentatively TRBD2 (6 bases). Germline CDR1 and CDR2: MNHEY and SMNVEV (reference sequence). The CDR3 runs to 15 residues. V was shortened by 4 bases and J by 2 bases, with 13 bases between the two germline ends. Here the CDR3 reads CASSSQGGFTDTQYF. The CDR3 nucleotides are TGTGCCAGCAGTTCCCAGGGAGGATTCACAGATACGCAGTATTTT.

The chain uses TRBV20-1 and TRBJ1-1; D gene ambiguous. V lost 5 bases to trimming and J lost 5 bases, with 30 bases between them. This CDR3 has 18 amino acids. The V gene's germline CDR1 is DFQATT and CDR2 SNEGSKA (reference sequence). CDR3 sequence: CSAFGWRSQRALLTEAFF. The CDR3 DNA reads TGCAGTGCTTTTGGATGGAGGTCGCAGAGGGCCCTTCTTACTGAAGCTTTCTTT.

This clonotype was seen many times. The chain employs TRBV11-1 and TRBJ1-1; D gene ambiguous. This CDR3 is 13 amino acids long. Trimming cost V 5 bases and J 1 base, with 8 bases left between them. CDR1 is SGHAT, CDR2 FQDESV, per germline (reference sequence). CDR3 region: CASSPQKNTEAFF. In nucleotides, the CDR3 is TGTGCCAGCAGCCCACAGAAGAACACTGAAGCTTTCTTT.

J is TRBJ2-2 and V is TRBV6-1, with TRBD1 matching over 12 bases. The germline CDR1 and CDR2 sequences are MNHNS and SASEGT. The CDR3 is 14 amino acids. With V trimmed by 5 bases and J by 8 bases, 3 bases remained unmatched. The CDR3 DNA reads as TGTGCCAGCAGTACGGGACAGGGGGCGGGGGAGCTGTTTTTT. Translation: CASSTGQGAGELFF.

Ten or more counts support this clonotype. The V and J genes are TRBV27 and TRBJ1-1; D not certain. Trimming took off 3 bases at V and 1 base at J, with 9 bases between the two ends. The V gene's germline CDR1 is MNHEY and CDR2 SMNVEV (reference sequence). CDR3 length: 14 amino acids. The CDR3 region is CASSFVPTNTEAFF. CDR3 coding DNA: TGTGCCAGCAGTTTTGTACCGACGAACACTGAAGCTTTCTTT.

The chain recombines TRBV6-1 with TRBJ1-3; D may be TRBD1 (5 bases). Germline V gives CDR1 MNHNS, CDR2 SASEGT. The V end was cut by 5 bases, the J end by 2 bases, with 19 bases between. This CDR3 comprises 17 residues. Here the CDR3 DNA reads TGTGCCAGCAGTCTAGGGGCTTCATGGGGTGCTGGAAACACCATATATTTT. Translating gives CASSLGASWGAGNTIYF.

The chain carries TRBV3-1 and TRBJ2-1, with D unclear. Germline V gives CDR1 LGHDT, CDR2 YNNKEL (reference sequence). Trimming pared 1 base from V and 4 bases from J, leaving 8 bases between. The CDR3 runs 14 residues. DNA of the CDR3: TGTGCCAGCAGCCAAGTGTGGGGTTACAATGAGCAGTTCTTC. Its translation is CASSQVWGYNEQFF.

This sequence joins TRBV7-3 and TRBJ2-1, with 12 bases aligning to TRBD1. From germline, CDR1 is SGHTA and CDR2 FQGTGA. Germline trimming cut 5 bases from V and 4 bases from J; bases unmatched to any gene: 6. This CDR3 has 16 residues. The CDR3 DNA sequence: TGTGCCAGCAGCCAAAGGGGACAGGGGGCGTACAATGAGCAGTTCTTC. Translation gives CASSQRGQGAYNEQFF.

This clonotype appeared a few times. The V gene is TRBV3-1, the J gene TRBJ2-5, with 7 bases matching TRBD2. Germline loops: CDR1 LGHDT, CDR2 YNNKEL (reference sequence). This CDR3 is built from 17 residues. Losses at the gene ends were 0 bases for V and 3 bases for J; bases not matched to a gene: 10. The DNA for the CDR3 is TGTGCCAGCAGCCAAGATCACGGTGGGCTAGCGGAAGAGACCCAGTACTTC. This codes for CASSQDHGGLAEETQYF.

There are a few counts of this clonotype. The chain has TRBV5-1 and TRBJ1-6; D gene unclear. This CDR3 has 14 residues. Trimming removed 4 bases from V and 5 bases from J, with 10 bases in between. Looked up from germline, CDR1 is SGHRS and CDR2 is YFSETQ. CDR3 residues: CASSGGINNSPLHF. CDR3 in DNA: TGCGCCAGCAGCGGTGGCATTAATAATTCACCCCTCCACTTT.

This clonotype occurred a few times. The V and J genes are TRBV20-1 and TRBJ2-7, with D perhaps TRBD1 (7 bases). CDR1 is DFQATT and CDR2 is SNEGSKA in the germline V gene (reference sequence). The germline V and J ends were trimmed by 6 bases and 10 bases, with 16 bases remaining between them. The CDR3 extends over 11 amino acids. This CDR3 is CSALDRRGQYF. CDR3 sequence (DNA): TGCAGTGCCCTGGACAGGAGGGGCCAGTACTTC.

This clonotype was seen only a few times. In DNA form, the CDR3 reads TGTGCCAGCAGCCAAGAGGGGACAGAAGGCTACGAGCAGTACTTC. Protein sequence: CASSQEGTEGYEQYF. The rearrangement links TRBV4-2 to TRBJ2-7; 7 bases line up with TRBD1. CDR3 length: 15 residues. Germline CDR1 LGHNA, CDR2 YNFKEQ. J lost 3 bases, V lost 0 bases, and 5 bases had no gene match.

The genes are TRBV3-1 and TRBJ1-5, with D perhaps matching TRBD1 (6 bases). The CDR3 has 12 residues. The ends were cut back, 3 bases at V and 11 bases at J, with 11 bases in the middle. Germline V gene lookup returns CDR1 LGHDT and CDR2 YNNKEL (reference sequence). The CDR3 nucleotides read TGTGCCAGCAGCCAGGACGGGACAACCCAGCATTTT. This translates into CASSQDGTTQHF.

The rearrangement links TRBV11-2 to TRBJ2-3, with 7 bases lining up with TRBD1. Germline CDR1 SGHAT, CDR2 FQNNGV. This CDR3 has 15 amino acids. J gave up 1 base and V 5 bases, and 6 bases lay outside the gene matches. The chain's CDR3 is CASSPLGGRTDTQYF. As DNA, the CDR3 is TGTGCCAGCAGCCCCTTAGGGGGCCGCACAGATACGCAGTATTTT.

The CDR3 sequence is CSARSRQGGNTEAFF. The CDR3 DNA follows: TGCAGTGCTAGATCCCGACAGGGGGGGAACACTGAAGCTTTCTTT. The V call is TRBV20-1, the J call TRBJ1-1, with 9 bases aligning to TRBD1. Germline CDR1 DFQATT, CDR2 SNEGSKA (reference sequence). This CDR3 is built from 15 residues. V shed 2 bases, J shed 1 base, and the junction held 5 bases outside the gene matches.

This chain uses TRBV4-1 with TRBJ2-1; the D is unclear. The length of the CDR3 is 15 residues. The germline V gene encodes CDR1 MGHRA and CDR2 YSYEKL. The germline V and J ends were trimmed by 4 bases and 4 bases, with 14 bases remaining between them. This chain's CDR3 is CASSPQSRPYNEQFF. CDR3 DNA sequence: TGCGCCAGCAGCCCACAGTCTCGTCCATACAATGAGCAGTTCTTC.

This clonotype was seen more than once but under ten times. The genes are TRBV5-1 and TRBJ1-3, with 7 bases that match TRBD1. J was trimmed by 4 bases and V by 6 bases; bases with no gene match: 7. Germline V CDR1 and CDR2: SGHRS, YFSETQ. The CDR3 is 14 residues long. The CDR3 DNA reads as TGCGCCAGCACTCAGGGGGGACTGGGAAACACCATATATTTT. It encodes CASTQGGLGNTIYF.

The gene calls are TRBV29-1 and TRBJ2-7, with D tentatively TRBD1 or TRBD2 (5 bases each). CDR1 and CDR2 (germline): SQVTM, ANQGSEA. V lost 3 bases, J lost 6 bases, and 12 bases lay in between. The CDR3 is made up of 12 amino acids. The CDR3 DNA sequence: TGCAGCGTTGAGGGTGAGGGGCGCGAGCAGTACTTC. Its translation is CSVEGEGREQYF.

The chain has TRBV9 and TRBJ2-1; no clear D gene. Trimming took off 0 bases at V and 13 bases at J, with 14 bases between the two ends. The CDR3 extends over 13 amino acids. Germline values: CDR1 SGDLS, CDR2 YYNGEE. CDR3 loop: CASSVGPREDQFF. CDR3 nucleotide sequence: TGTGCCAGCAGCGTAGGCCCCAGAGAGGACCAGTTCTTC. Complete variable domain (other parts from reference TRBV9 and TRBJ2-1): DSGVTQTPKHLITATGQRVTLRCSPRSGDLSVYWYQQSLDQGLQFLIQYYNGEERAKGNILERFSAQQFPDLHSELNLSSLELGDSALYFCASSVGPREDQFFGPGTRLTVL.

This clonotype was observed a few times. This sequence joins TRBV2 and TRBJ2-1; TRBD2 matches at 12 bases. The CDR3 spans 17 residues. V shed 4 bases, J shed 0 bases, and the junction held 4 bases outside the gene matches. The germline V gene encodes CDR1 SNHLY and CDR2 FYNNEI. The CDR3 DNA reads TGTGCCAGCAGTGCCCTGACTAGCGGGGGCTCCTACAATGAGCAGTTCTTC. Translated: CASSALTSGGSYNEQFF.

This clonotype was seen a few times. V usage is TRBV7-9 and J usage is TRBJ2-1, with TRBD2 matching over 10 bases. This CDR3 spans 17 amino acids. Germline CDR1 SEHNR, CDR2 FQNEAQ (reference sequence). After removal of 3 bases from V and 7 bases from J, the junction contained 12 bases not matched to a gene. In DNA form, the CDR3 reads TGTGCCAGCAGCTTCTGGGGAGAGCGGGGGGGCTTGAATGAGCAGTTCTTC. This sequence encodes CASSFWGERGGLNEQFF.

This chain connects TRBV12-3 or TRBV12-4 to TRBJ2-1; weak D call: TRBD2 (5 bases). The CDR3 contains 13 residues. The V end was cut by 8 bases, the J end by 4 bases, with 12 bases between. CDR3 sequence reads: CASRTERYNEQFF. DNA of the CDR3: TGTGCCAGCCGGACGGAGCGGTACAATGAGCAGTTCTTC.

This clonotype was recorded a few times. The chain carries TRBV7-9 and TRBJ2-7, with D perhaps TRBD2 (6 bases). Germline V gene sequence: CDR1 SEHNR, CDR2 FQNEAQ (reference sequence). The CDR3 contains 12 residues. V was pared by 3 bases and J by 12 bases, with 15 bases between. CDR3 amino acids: CASSFVRGGMYF. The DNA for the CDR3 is TGTGCCAGCAGCTTTGTACGTGGGGGGATGTACTTC.

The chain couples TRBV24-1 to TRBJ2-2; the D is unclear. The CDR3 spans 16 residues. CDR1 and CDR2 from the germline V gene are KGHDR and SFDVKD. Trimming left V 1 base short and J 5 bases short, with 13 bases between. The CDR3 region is CATSDLSGPRTGELFF. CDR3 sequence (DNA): TGTGCCACCAGTGATTTATCCGGGCCGAGGACCGGGGAGCTGTTTTTT.